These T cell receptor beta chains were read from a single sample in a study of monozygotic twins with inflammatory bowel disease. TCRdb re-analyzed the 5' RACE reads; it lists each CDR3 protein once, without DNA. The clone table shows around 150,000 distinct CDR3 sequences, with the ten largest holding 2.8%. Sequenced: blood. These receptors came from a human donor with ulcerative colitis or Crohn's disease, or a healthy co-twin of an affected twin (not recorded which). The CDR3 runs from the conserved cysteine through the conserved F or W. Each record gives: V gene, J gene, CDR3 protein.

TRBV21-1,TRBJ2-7,CASSKRTGGLELPYEQYF
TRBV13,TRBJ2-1,CASSLATGGSGDEQFF
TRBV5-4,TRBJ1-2,CASSQTGIYGYTF
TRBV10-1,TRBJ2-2,CASSDFGAGELFF
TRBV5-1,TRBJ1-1,CASSLSLDIPKGTEAFF
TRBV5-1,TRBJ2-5,CASSLARGGQETQYF
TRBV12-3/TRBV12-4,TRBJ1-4,CASSASTFWGQPNEKLFF
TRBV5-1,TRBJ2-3,CASSSPTEQGRGPTDTQYF
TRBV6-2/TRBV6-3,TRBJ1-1,CASREGPGGFNTEAFF
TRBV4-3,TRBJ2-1,CASSQTIITGGSSYNEQFF
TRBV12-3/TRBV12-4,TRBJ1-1,CASIGTGDHTEAFF
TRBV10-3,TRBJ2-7,CAISEGGYEQYF
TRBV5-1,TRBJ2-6,CASSFQSSGANVLTF
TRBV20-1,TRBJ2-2,CSARGSGSTGELFF
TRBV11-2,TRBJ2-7,CASSLDSGQGGYEQYF
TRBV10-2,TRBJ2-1,CASSESIGEQFF
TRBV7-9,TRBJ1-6,CASSLNAGGPLHF